The 17 T cell receptor beta chains presented below share a single source sample, sequenced in a study of OX40 agonist ivuxolimab in advanced cancers. The library was made by the immunoSEQ multiplex PCR assay. TCRdb retrieved this table from immuneACCESS and kept in-frame rearrangements only. Not all clones are present; in checked studies, unresolved V genes account for under half, and no reason is known for the remainder. Across this sample there are around 76,000 clones, with nearly 95% seen only once. Just over 20% of the sample is taken by the ten largest. The sample here was CD4+ or CD8+ T cells sorted from blood, taken in a trial of the OX40 agonist ivuxolimab. The receptors stem from an adult with an advanced solid tumor such as melanoma, head and neck, liver or kidney cancer.

This chain links TRBV6-5 with TRBJ1-2, with D perhaps TRBD1 (5 bases). The germline gives CDR1 MNHEY, CDR2 SVGAGI. The length of the CDR3 is 14 residues. The germline V and J ends were trimmed by 4 bases and 8 bases, with 17 bases remaining between them. This CDR3 is CASSSGTASGGYTF. The CDR3 DNA follows: TGTGCCAGCAGTTCTGGGACTGCCTCTGGAGGCTACACCTTC.

The CDR3, as DNA: TGCGCCAGCAGCCAAGAGATCCTTCTGGACACTGAAGCTTTCTTT. Translated, it gives CASSQEILLDTEAFF. The chain joins TRBV4-1 to TRBJ1-1; D uncertain. The CDR3 covers 15 residues. V was pared by 0 bases and J by 3 bases, with 11 bases between. Germline loops: CDR1 MGHRA, CDR2 YSYEKL.

Turning to this clone: One end of the junction varies from germline; a read error may be responsible. This chain uses TRBV7-7 with TRBJ2-3; D is possibly TRBD1 or TRBD2 (5 bases each). The CDR3 runs to 15 residues. Looked up from germline, CDR1 is SSHAT and CDR2 is FNYEAQ (reference sequence). CDR3 in amino acids: CASSLASGQGDTQYF. The CDR3 nucleotides read TGTGCTAGCAGCTTAGCGTCAGGGCAGGGAGATACGCAGTATTTT.

This clone appeared a single time. The V call is TRBV27, the J call TRBJ2-7, with a tentative D call TRBD2 (6 bases). This CDR3 comprises 14 residues. The germline V and J ends were trimmed by 6 bases and 6 bases, with 18 bases remaining between them. CDR1 MNHEY and CDR2 SMNVEV come from the germline V gene (reference sequence). CDR3 nucleotides: TGTGCCAGCAGGTTACTAGCCTCCCCTTTCGAGCAGTACTTC. Amino acids: CASRLLASPFEQYF.

The genes are TRBV5-4 and TRBJ2-1; no reliable D call. This CDR3 contains 12 residues. CDR1 is SGHNT and CDR2 is YYREEE in the germline V gene (reference sequence). V lost 1 base and J 9 bases, leaving 8 bases between the germline ends. The CDR3 DNA sequence: TGTGCCAGCAGCTTGTACGTGAGTGAGCAGTTCTTC. It encodes CASSLYVSEQFF.

The chain has TRBV27 and TRBJ2-1, with D unclear. Trimming shortened V by 10 bases and J by 0 bases, and 10 bases separated the two germline ends. This CDR3 is built from 13 residues. CDR1 and CDR2 from the germline V gene are MNHEY and SMNVEV (reference sequence). The DNA of the CDR3 is TGTGCCACCCAACCTCTCTCCTACAATGAGCAGTTCTTC. Translation gives CATQPLSYNEQFF.

The chain uses TRBV28 and TRBJ2-7; D possibly corresponds to TRBD2 (5 bases). This CDR3 comprises 15 residues. Trimming left V 3 bases short and J 0 bases short, with 12 bases between. Germline V gene sequence: CDR1 MDHEN, CDR2 SYDVKM. This CDR3 is CASSFFRGLSYEQYF. The CDR3 DNA sequence: TGTGCCAGCAGTTTTTTTCGAGGACTCTCCTACGAGCAGTACTTC.

CDR3 amino acids: CASSLGGHYEQYF. CDR3 coding DNA: TGTGCCAGCAGCTTAGGGGGACATTACGAGCAGTACTTC. The chain carries TRBV7-9 and TRBJ2-7, with D maybe TRBD1 (6 bases). The CDR3 runs to 13 residues. Trimming shortened V by 1 base and J by 4 bases, and 8 bases separated the two germline ends. CDR1 is SEHNR and CDR2 is FQNEAQ in the germline V gene (reference sequence).

The chain employs TRBV11-2 and TRBJ1-1; tentatively, D is TRBD1 (5 bases). The germline V and J ends were trimmed by 1 base and 1 base, with 10 bases remaining between them. The CDR3 sequence is 15 residues long. The germline CDR1 and CDR2 sequences are SGHAT and FQNNGV. The CDR3 nucleotides read TGTGCCAGCAGCTTAGTCGCGGGGGGGAACACTGAAGCTTTCTTT. It yields the protein CASSLVAGGNTEAFF.

The chain joins TRBV5-1 to TRBJ2-5; possibly TRBD1 or TRBD2 for D (5 bases each). CDR3 size: 15 residues. From germline, CDR1 is SGHRS and CDR2 YFSETQ. With 4 bases removed from V and 2 bases from J, the gap between germline ends came to 15 bases. CDR3 sequence (DNA): TGCGCCAGCAGCGCAACGCCGGGACGGCAAGAGACCCAGTACTTC. This translates into CASSATPGRQETQYF.

J is TRBJ1-4 and V is TRBV7-2, with D possibly being TRBD1 (5 bases). Germline V gene lookup returns CDR1 SGHTA and CDR2 FQGNSA. The V gene lost 3 bases and the J gene lost 7 bases, with 15 bases spanning the gap. CDR3 length: 15 amino acids. The CDR3 spells CASSFARVKGEKLFF. The CDR3 DNA follows: TGTGCCAGCAGCTTCGCCAGGGTAAAGGGTGAAAAACTGTTTTTT.

The V gene is TRBV27, the J gene TRBJ1-5, with 11 bases aligning to TRBD1. The CDR3 runs 15 residues. Looked up from germline, CDR1 is MNHEY and CDR2 is SMNVEV (reference sequence). Trimming took 3 bases from V and 4 from J; bases not matched to a gene: 2. CDR3 DNA sequence: TGTGCCAGCAGTTTCGGACAGGGGGCTAATCAGCCCCAGCATTTT. The encoded protein is CASSFGQGANQPQHF.

The chain joins TRBV7-6 to TRBJ2-2; D is possibly TRBD1 (6 bases). This CDR3 spans 15 amino acids. Trimming shortened V by 1 base and J by 3 bases, and 9 bases separated the two germline ends. Germline CDR1 is SGHVS and CDR2 is FNYEAQ. The CDR3, as DNA: TGTGCCAGCAGCTTAGGCCAGGGGTACACCGGGGAGCTGTTTTTT. Its translation: CASSLGQGYTGELFF. The variable domain in full, completed from reference TRBV7-6 and TRBJ2-2, reads GAGVSQSPRYKVTKRGQDVALRCDPISGHVSLYWYRQALGQGPEFLTYFNYEAQQDKSGLPNDRFSAERPEGSISTLTIQRTEQRDSAMYRCASSLGQGYTGELFFGEGSRLTVL.

This clone was counted between two and nine times. The chain is built from TRBV6-5 and TRBJ2-2, with 8 nucleotides matching TRBD1. The V segment lost 2 bases and the J segment 4 bases; nucleotides outside the gene matches: 6. CDR1 and CDR2 (germline): MNHEY, SVGAGI. The CDR3 has 16 amino acids. CDR3 loop: CASSYHRGSGTGELFF. CDR3 nucleotide sequence: TGTGCCAGCAGTTACCACAGGGGGTCAGGCACCGGGGAGCTGTTTTTT.

The V and J genes are TRBV28 and TRBJ2-7; TRBD1 matches at 7 bases. Trimming cost V 6 bases and J 2 bases; bases outside gene matches: 10. The germline V gene has CDR1 MDHEN and CDR2 SYDVKM. The CDR3 loop spans 15 amino acids. CDR3 in DNA: TGTGCCAGCAGGAGGCATGGGACAGCCCCCTACGAGCAGTACTTC. This codes for CASRRHGTAPYEQYF.

The sample holds one count of this clone. The chain recombines TRBV4-1 with TRBJ2-5; D gene unclear. Trimming took 1 base from V and 2 from J, leaving 11 bases between them. Per the germline V gene, CDR1 is MGHRA and CDR2 is YSYEKL. CDR3 length: 15 residues. For the CDR3, the DNA is TGCGCCAGCAGCCAAGGGCAGGCTACACAAGAGACCCAGTACTTC. This codes for CASSQGQATQETQYF.

J is TRBJ2-3 and V is TRBV6-5; D is perhaps TRBD2 (6 bases). In germline, CDR1 is MNHEY, CDR2 SVGAGI. With 6 bases removed from V and 4 bases from J, the gap between germline ends came to 14 bases. This CDR3 region has 14 residues. The CDR3 region is CASRHRDFSDTQYF. The DNA for the CDR3 is TGTGCCAGCAGACACCGGGACTTTTCAGATACGCAGTATTTT.